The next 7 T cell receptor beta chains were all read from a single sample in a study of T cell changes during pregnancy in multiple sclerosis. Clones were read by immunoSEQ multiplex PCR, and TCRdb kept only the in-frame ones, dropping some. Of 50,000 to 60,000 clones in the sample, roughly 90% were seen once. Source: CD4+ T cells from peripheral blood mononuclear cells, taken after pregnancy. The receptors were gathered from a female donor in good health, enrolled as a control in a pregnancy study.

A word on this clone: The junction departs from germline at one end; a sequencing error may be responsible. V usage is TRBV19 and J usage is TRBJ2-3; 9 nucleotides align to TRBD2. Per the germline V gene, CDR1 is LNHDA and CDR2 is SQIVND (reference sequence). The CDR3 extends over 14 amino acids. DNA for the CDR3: TGTGCCAGTAGAATAGCGGGGGTCACAGATACGCAGTATTTT. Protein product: CASRIAGVTDTQYF.

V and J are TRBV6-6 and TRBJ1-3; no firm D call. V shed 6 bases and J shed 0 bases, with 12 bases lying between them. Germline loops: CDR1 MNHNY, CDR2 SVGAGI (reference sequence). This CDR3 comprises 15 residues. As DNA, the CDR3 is TGTGCCAGCAGCCCCTCGCGGGACTCTGGAAACACCATATATTTT. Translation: CASSPSRDSGNTIYF.

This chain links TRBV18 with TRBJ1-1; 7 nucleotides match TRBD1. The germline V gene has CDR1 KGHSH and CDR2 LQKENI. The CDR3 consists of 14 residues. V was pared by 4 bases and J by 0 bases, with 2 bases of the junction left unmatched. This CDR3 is CASSRTGVNTEAFF. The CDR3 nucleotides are TGTGCCAGCTCACGGACAGGAGTGAACACTGAAGCTTTCTTT. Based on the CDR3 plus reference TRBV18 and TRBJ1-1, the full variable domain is NAGVMQNPRHLVRRRGQEARLRCSPMKGHSHVYWYRQLPEEGLKFMVYLQKENIIDESGMPKERFSAEFPKEGPSILRIQQVVRGDSAAYFCASSRTGVNTEAFFGQGTRLTVV.

The DNA for the CDR3 is TGCGCCAGCAGCGGGGGACAGAGGAACACTGAAGCTTTCTTT. Protein product: CASSGGQRNTEAFF. The chain has TRBV5-1 and TRBJ1-1, with 7 bases fitting TRBD1. Germline values: CDR1 SGHRS, CDR2 YFSETQ. The junction had 4 bases not matched to a gene; V was cut back by 4 bases and J by 1 base. This CDR3 comprises 14 residues. The full variable domain, completed using reference TRBV5-1 and TRBJ1-1, is KAGVTQTPRYLIKTRGQQVTLSCSPISGHRSVSWYQQTPGQGLQFLFEYFSETQRNKGNFPGRFSGRQFSNSRSEMNVSTLELGDSALYLCASSGGQRNTEAFFGQGTRLTVV.

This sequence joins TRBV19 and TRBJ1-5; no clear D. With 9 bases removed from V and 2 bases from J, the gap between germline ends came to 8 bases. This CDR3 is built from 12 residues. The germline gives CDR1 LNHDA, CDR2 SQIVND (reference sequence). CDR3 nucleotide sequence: TGTGCCAGCGGAGAACGCAATCAGCCCCAGCATTTT. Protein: CASGERNQPQHF.

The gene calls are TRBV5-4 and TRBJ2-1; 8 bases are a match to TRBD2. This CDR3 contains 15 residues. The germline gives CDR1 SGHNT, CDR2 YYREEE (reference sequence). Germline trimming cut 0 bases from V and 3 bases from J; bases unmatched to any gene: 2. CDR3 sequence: CASSLDSGVYNEQFF. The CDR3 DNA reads TGTGCCAGCAGCTTGGATAGCGGGGTCTACAATGAGCAGTTCTTC.

CDR3 protein: CASSLSRQDKQFF. The CDR3 DNA sequence: TGTGCCAGCAGCTTATCCAGACAGGACAAGCAGTTCTTC. The rearrangement links TRBV7-2 to TRBJ2-1; tentatively, D is TRBD1 (6 bases). This CDR3 is built from 13 residues. Deletions cut 2 bases from V and 11 bases from J, with 13 bases between. In germline, CDR1 is SGHTA, CDR2 FQGNSA.